These T cell receptor beta chains were read from a single sample in a study of siplizumab effects on memory and regulatory T cells. The antigens these receptors bind are not known. Some clones are missing from TCRdb's copy, which holds only in-frame ones; the method was immunoSEQ multiplex PCR. The sample consists of about 13,000 clones, around 40% of them appearing once. Sequenced input: CFSE-low (dividing) CD8+ T cells sorted from an allogeneic mixed lymphocyte reaction. Every receptor here comes from a human donor in good health; the cells came from an allogeneic mixed lymphocyte reaction. Both conserved end residues are part of each CDR3. D genes are given only for firm matches. Expanded clones get a size class; other rows say once, few or many, or leave the size out.

cdr3_length	v_call	j_call	clone_size	d_call	cdr3_nt	cdr3_aa
13	TRBV27	TRBJ1-1	.	.	TGTGCCAGCAGTTACTCTGGGGGAGCTGAAGCTTTCTTT	CASSYSGGAEAFF
12	TRBV7-9	TRBJ1-4	medium-sized	.	TGTGCCAGCAGAGGACTGAGTGAAAAACTGTTTTTT	CASRGLSEKLFF
14	TRBV9	TRBJ2-7	.	TRBD2	TGTGCCAGCAGCCCCTGGGGGGGACTCGACGAGCAGTACTTC	CASSPWGGLDEQYF
13	TRBV7-2	TRBJ1-2	.	.	TGTGCCAGCAACCACGGAGGGGCGTATGGCTACACCTTC	CASNHGGAYGYTF
13	TRBV27	TRBJ2-7	.	.	TGTGCCAGCAGTTTTGGGGGCTCCTACGGGCAGTACTTC	CASSFGGSYGQYF
15	TRBV7-3	TRBJ2-1	few	TRBD2	TGTGCCAGCAGCCTAACTAGCGGGGGGTACAATGAGCAGTTCTTC	CASSLTSGGYNEQFF
15	TRBV7-9	TRBJ2-3	.	.	TGTGCCAGCAGTCACGGGGCCAGTAGCACAGATACGCAGTATTTT	CASSHGASSTDTQYF
16	TRBV11-3	TRBJ2-1	.	TRBD2	TGTGCCAGCAGCTCCGGGACTAGCGGGAGAAACAATGAGCAGTTCTTC	CASSSGTSGRNNEQFF
16	TRBV27	TRBJ2-7	few	TRBD1	TGTGCCAGCAGTCCGGGGACAGTTTCATATGGGGACGAGCAGTACTTC	CASSPGTVSYGDEQYF
16	TRBV5-6	TRBJ1-4	.	.	TGTGCCAGCAGCTTGGCCCCGCAGGCCGGTGAAGGAAAACTGTTTTTT	CASSLAPQAGEGKLFF
16	TRBV7-9	TRBJ2-5	.	TRBD1	TGTGCCAGCAGCAAGGGACAGGGGGAGTACCAAGAGACCCAGTACTTC	CASSKGQGEYQETQYF
19	TRBV19	TRBJ2-6	.	.	TGTGCCAGTAGCCCACCTCGGGACTCATATACCTCTGGGGCCAACGTCCTGACTTTC	CASSPPRDSYTSGANVLTF
14	TRBV9	TRBJ2-7	.	.	TGTGCCAGCAGCGTAGGTAAGGTCTCCTACGAGCAGTACTTC	CASSVGKVSYEQYF
15	TRBV7-2	TRBJ2-1	few	TRBD2	TGTGCCAGCAGCTTTAGCGGGGGGACCTACAATGAGCAGTTCTTC	CASSFSGGTYNEQFF
15	TRBV4-1	TRBJ1-2	.	.	TGCGCCAGCAGCCAAGAGCCCGGGACGGCTTATGGCTACACCTTC	CASSQEPGTAYGYTF
12	TRBV7-9	TRBJ2-1	few	.	TGTGCCAGCAGCGAGGGGCAGGTTGAGCAGTTCTTC	CASSEGQVEQFF
13	TRBV19	TRBJ1-5	.	.	TGTGCCAGTAGTATAGGAACCCCGAATCCCCAGCATTTT	CASSIGTPNPQHF
13	TRBV27	TRBJ2-7	.	TRBD1	TGTGCCAGTGGATTGGGACAGACCTACGAGCAGTACTTC	CASGLGQTYEQYF
14	TRBV4-2	TRBJ2-7	.	.	TGTGCCAGCAGCCAAGAACGACGGGCCTACGAGCAGTACTTC	CASSQERRAYEQYF
15	TRBV4-3	TRBJ1-2	.	TRBD1	TGCGCCAGCAGCCAAGACAGGGGGATCTCCAACGGCTACACCTTC	CASSQDRGISNGYTF
16	TRBV7-9	TRBJ2-7	medium-sized	.	TGTGCCAGCAGCCACTCCGGTCTGGACAGCTCCTACGAGCAGTACTTC	CASSHSGLDSSYEQYF
13	TRBV27	TRBJ2-3	.	TRBD1	TGTGCCAGCACGACAGGGGGCACAGATACGCAGTATTTT	CASTTGGTDTQYF
14	TRBV6-5	TRBJ1-1	.	TRBD1	TGTGCCAGCAGTGTCAGGGGGCCATTCGGAGGAGCTTTCTTT	CASSVRGPFGGAFF
18	TRBV5-4	TRBJ1-6	.	TRBD1	TGTGCCAGCAGCCATGACGGGATACCGGGACAGGGGGGTTCCACCCTCCACTTT	CASSHDGIPGQGGSTLHF
14	TRBV2	TRBJ2-2	.	.	TGTGCCAGCACCGGGGCTTCGAACACCGGGGAGCTGTTTTTT	CASTGASNTGELFF
14	TRBV7-9	TRBJ2-5	few	TRBD2	TGTGCCAGCAGCGGACTAGCGGGGCAAGAGACCCAGTACTTC	CASSGLAGQETQYF
13	TRBV2	TRBJ1-1	.	TRBD1	TGTGCCAGCAGAGCGGGACAGGGCACTGAAGCTTTCTTT	CASRAGQGTEAFF
18	TRBV6-4	TRBJ1-5	medium-sized	TRBD1	TGTGCCAGCAGTGACCCGACAGAGGGACAGGAGCGCAATCAGCCCCAGCATTTT	CASSDPTEGQERNQPQHF
13	TRBV19	TRBJ2-1	.	.	TGTGCCAGTAGTATCTGGCGGTACAATGAGCAGTTCTTC	CASSIWRYNEQFF
16	TRBV4-3	TRBJ2-1	.	.	TGCGCCAGCAGCCAAGATTGGGGTCCCGGCATGAATGAGCAGTTCTTC	CASSQDWGPGMNEQFF
13	TRBV6-5	TRBJ2-1	once	.	TGTGCCAGCAGTACCGGGAGATACAATGAGCAGTTCTTC	CASSTGRYNEQFF
14	TRBV7-4	TRBJ1-2	.	TRBD1	TGTGCCAGCCCCAGGGGGGAGGCTAACTATGGCTACACCTTC	CASPRGEANYGYTF
16	TRBV11-2	TRBJ1-4	few	.	TGTGCCAGCAGCTCAGCGCTGGAGAAGGGAGGTGAAAAACTGTTTTTT	CASSSALEKGGEKLFF